A single sample gave rise to the 19 T cell receptor beta chains below, sequenced in a study of beta chain features in type 1 diabetes. TCRB transcripts that were expressed got sequenced, as all of the isolated RNA had been reverse transcribed. Clones were sequenced by immunoSEQ multiplex PCR, and TCRdb holds only the in-frame ones, with some missing. The sample holds a few hundred thousand clones, roughly 15% seen once. Sequencing used naive CD4+ T cells from blood. These receptors originate from a woman younger than 35 in good health.

This sequence joins TRBV18 and TRBJ2-3, with TRBD1 as a possible D gene (5 bases). V was shortened by 1 base and J by 2 bases, with 10 bases between the two germline ends. Looked up from germline, CDR1 is KGHSH and CDR2 is LQKENI. The CDR3 is 15 residues long. The CDR3 loop reads CASSPQQGITDTQYF. The DNA of the CDR3 is TGTGCCAGCTCACCACAGCAGGGTATCACAGATACGCAGTATTTT.

The gene calls are TRBV7-9 and TRBJ2-1; the D is unclear. The CDR3 is 16 residues long. Germline V gene sequence: CDR1 SEHNR, CDR2 FQNEAQ (reference sequence). The V and J ends lost 5 bases and 0 bases respectively, with 14 bases between them. The CDR3 sequence: CASSPVVLSSYNEQFF. The CDR3 nucleotides are TGTGCCAGCAGCCCGGTTGTGTTGAGCTCCTACAATGAGCAGTTCTTC. Full variable domain (rest looked up from reference TRBV7-9 and TRBJ2-1): DTGVSQNPRHKITKRGQNVTFRCDPISEHNRLYWYRQTLGQGPEFLTYFQNEAQLEKSRLLSDRFSAERPKGSFSTLEIQRTEQGDSAMYLCASSPVVLSSYNEQFFGPGTRLTVL.

The J gene is TRBJ1-1, the V gene TRBV13, with TRBD1 matching 7 bases. Germline CDR1 is PRHDT and CDR2 is FYEKMQ (reference sequence). V lost 4 bases to trimming and J lost 3 bases; unmatched junction nucleotides: 2. The CDR3 has 13 amino acids. This chain's CDR3 is CASSSGQDTEAFF. CDR3 sequence (DNA): TGTGCCAGCAGCTCCGGACAGGACACTGAAGCTTTCTTT.

The J gene is TRBJ1-4, the V gene TRBV9, with no clear D. Trimming left V 3 bases short and J 0 bases short, with 9 bases between. CDR1 is SGDLS and CDR2 is YYNGEE in the germline V gene. This CDR3 has 15 residues. The CDR3 reads CASSGATTTNEKLFF. DNA for the CDR3: TGTGCCAGCAGCGGGGCGACAACAACTAATGAAAAACTGTTTTTT.

This chain uses TRBV19 with TRBJ2-7; no firm D call. There are 14 residues in the CDR3. The V gene's germline CDR1 is LNHDA and CDR2 SQIVND (reference sequence). Trimming shortened V by 0 bases and J by 3 bases, and 9 bases separated the two germline ends. The CDR3 sequence is CASSIDSRSYEQYF. CDR3 nucleotide sequence: TGTGCCAGTAGTATAGATAGTCGGAGCTACGAGCAGTACTTC.

This rearrangement joins TRBV7-9 to TRBJ2-1; 10 nucleotides align to TRBD2. The V gene end was trimmed by 6 bases and the J gene end by 4 bases; junction bases not matched to a gene: 3. The CDR3 sequence is 14 residues long. The germline gives CDR1 SEHNR, CDR2 FQNEAQ (reference sequence). CDR3 in DNA: TGTGCCAGCAGTGGGACTAGCGTTTACAATGAGCAGTTCTTC. It yields the protein CASSGTSVYNEQFF.

V is TRBV27 and J is TRBJ2-3; D is unclear. The CDR3 contains 14 residues. V lost 0 bases, J lost 4 bases, and 8 bases lay in between. The germline gives CDR1 MNHEY, CDR2 SMNVEV (reference sequence). The CDR3 is CASSLSNTADTQYF. CDR3 coding DNA: TGTGCCAGCAGTTTATCGAATACAGCAGATACGCAGTATTTT.

The genes are TRBV11-2 and TRBJ2-1; D is possibly TRBD2 (6 bases). The CDR3 length is 14 residues. V gave up 1 base and J gave up 7 bases, with 11 bases separating them. The germline V gene has CDR1 SGHAT and CDR2 FQNNGV. CDR3 residues: CASSLAGVVNEQFF. The CDR3 DNA sequence: TGTGCCAGCAGCTTAGCGGGAGTGGTGAATGAGCAGTTCTTC.

This clone came up a few times. The chain carries TRBV5-1 and TRBJ2-1; 7 nucleotides line up with TRBD2. This CDR3 has 17 amino acids. CDR1 SGHRS and CDR2 YFSETQ come from the germline V gene. The ends lost 4 bases at V and 0 bases at J; junction bases unmatched: 10. The CDR3 protein is CASSGPGLQNSYNEQFF. CDR3 bases: TGCGCCAGCAGCGGTCCGGGACTACAGAACTCCTACAATGAGCAGTTCTTC. The full variable domain, with the rest looked up from reference TRBV5-1 and TRBJ2-1, is KAGVTQTPRYLIKTRGQQVTLSCSPISGHRSVSWYQQTPGQGLQFLFEYFSETQRNKGNFPGRFSGRQFSNSRSEMNVSTLELGDSALYLCASSGPGLQNSYNEQFFGPGTRLTVL.

In its sample, this clone was seen a few times. The V gene is TRBV9, the J gene TRBJ2-5, with 8 bases matching TRBD2. Per germline, CDR1 SGDLS and CDR2 YYNGEE. The CDR3 contains 13 residues. V shed 3 bases and J 3 bases; nucleotides not matched to a gene: 1. The CDR3 coding sequence is TGTGCCAGCAGCGCGGGACTAGAAGAGACCCAGTACTTC. Its protein product is CASSAGLEETQYF.

Here the CDR3 DNA reads TGTGCCAGCAGCACGACAGCCTACTATGGCTACACCTTC. It is translated as CASSTTAYYGYTF. This chain connects TRBV7-2 to TRBJ1-2, with a possible D match to TRBD1 (5 bases). The V end was cut by 5 bases, the J end by 3 bases, with 10 bases between. The CDR3 spans 13 residues. Germline values: CDR1 SGHTA, CDR2 FQGNSA.

This clone was seen more than once but under ten times. V gene TRBV5-1 combines with J gene TRBJ2-4; the match to TRBD2 covers 12 bases. Germline trimming cut 4 bases from V and 0 bases from J; bases unmatched to any gene: 2. Germline lookup yields CDR1 SGHRS and CDR2 YFSETQ. The CDR3 has 16 residues. CDR3: CASSMGLAGAKNIQYF. CDR3 nucleotide sequence: TGCGCCAGCAGCATGGGACTAGCGGGAGCCAAAAACATTCAGTACTTC.

This chain uses TRBV6-1 with TRBJ2-1; the match to TRBD2 covers 10 bases. The germline V gene has CDR1 MNHNS and CDR2 SASEGT. The J segment lost 4 bases and the V segment lost 2 bases, leaving 5 bases of the junction unmatched. The CDR3 totals 16 residues. The CDR3: CASSEYPSGSYNEQFF. DNA for the CDR3: TGTGCCAGCAGTGAATACCCTAGCGGGAGTTACAATGAGCAGTTCTTC.

J is TRBJ2-7 and V is TRBV28; a weak D match, TRBD1 (7 bases). The CDR3 length is 14 residues. Germline V gene lookup returns CDR1 MDHEN and CDR2 SYDVKM. V was pared by 6 bases and J by 1 base, with 13 bases between. The DNA for the CDR3 is TGTGCCAGCAGCGTGACAGGGAGGTCCTACGAGCAGTACTTC. Translating gives CASSVTGRSYEQYF.

In its sample, this clone was seen a few times. V and J are TRBV28 and TRBJ2-7, with 9 bases matching TRBD2. J lost 0 bases, V lost 3 bases, and 6 bases had no gene match. Germline V lookup: CDR1 MDHEN, CDR2 SYDVKM. This CDR3 region has 16 residues. The CDR3 sequence: CASSLGGLASSYEQYF. CDR3 DNA sequence: TGTGCCAGCAGTTTGGGAGGACTAGCGAGCTCCTACGAGCAGTACTTC.

This clone showed up just a few times. This chain uses TRBV15 with TRBJ2-3, with 9 bases matching TRBD2. CDR3 length equals 16 residues. Trimming at V came to 8 bases and at J to 2 bases, leaving 11 bases not matched to a gene. The V gene's germline CDR1 is LNHNV and CDR2 YYDKDF (reference sequence). For the CDR3, the DNA is TGTGCCACCTATAGCGGGGGAGTCTCCTCCACAGATACGCAGTATTTT. Translated: CATYSGGVSSTDTQYF.

The chain recombines TRBV4-3 with TRBJ2-7; 8 positions match TRBD1. The V segment lost 4 bases and the J segment 3 bases; nucleotides outside the gene matches: 5. Germline V gene sequence: CDR1 LGHNA, CDR2 YSLEER. The CDR3 is 14 amino acids. CDR3 DNA sequence: TGCGCCAGCAGCCCCGGCGGACAGGGCTACGAGCAGTACTTC. Its translation is CASSPGGQGYEQYF.

A few counts support this clone. This chain connects TRBV2 to TRBJ2-1; TRBD2 matches at 8 bases. V shed 7 bases, J shed 5 bases, and the junction held 13 bases outside the gene matches. The length of the CDR3 is 16 residues. CDR1 is SNHLY and CDR2 is FYNNEI in the germline V gene. The CDR3 here is CASTLPASGHNNEQFF. The CDR3 bases are TGTGCCAGCACCTTACCGGCTAGCGGGCACAACAATGAGCAGTTCTTC.

The genes are TRBV5-1 and TRBJ2-5; 7 bases are shared with TRBD1. Unmatched junction bases numbered 4, after V lost 3 bases and J lost 2 bases. This CDR3 has 14 residues. Looked up from germline, CDR1 is SGHRS and CDR2 is YFSETQ. Here the CDR3 DNA reads TGCGCCAGCAGCTCGACAGGGAATCAAGAGACCCAGTACTTC. The encoded protein is CASSSTGNQETQYF.